These 11 T cell receptor beta chains came from one sample sequenced in a study of blood T cell repertoires in COVID-19. Only in-frame clones appear in the TCRdb table, and some are missing; sequencing was by immunoSEQ multiplex PCR. The table lists about 400,000 clones, 70% to 90% of them singletons. The sample consisted of peripheral blood. The receptor source for this set is an older woman with COVID-19, enrolled during active disease.

This rearrangement joins TRBV5-4 to TRBJ1-2; D not certain. Germline V lookup: CDR1 SGHNT, CDR2 YYREEE (reference sequence). The CDR3 spans 14 residues. The V end was cut by 0 bases, the J end by 1 base, with 7 bases between. In DNA form, the CDR3 reads TGTGCCAGCAGCTTGGCCACGGGTAACTATGGCTACACCTTC. This codes for CASSLATGNYGYTF.

This chain joins TRBV4-2 and TRBJ1-6; 8 bases match TRBD1. The junction had 8 bases not matched to a gene; V was cut back by 0 bases and J by 10 bases. Germline assignment: CDR1 LGHNA and CDR2 YNFKEQ. The CDR3 contains 16 residues. CDR3 in amino acids: CASSQELGQGVSPLHF. The CDR3, as DNA: TGTGCCAGCAGCCAAGAGCTCGGACAGGGTGTGTCACCCCTCCACTTT.

The chain is built from TRBV11-2 and TRBJ1-2, with D possibly being TRBD1 (5 bases). The V gene's germline CDR1 is SGHAT and CDR2 FQNNGV. The ends were cut back, 2 bases at V and 6 bases at J, with 10 bases in the middle. This CDR3 has 13 amino acids. The CDR3 loop is CASSLQGHHGYTF. CDR3 DNA: TGTGCCAGCAGCTTACAGGGTCATCATGGCTACACCTTC.

This clone appeared a single time. This sequence joins TRBV7-8 and TRBJ2-5; TRBD2 matches 15 bases. The V and J ends lost 5 bases and 5 bases, in that order; junction bases with no gene match: 6. The CDR3 spans 16 residues. Germline-derived CDR1 and CDR2 are SGHVS and FQNEAQ. CDR3 sequence (DNA): TGTGCCAGCAGCCAATTGGGACTAGCGGGGGGTGAGACCCAGTACTTC. Protein product: CASSQLGLAGGETQYF.

This chain joins TRBV5-6 and TRBJ1-1, with 7 bases aligning to TRBD1. CDR3 size: 13 residues. Germline CDR1 and CDR2: SGHDT and YYEEEE. V shed 5 bases, J shed 4 bases, and the junction held 5 bases outside the gene matches. CDR3 sequence: CASRFQGGTEAFF. CDR3 in DNA: TGTGCCAGCAGATTTCAGGGGGGCACTGAAGCTTTCTTT.

The chain recombines TRBV7-6 with TRBJ1-2; possible D gene TRBD1, 6 bases. With 0 bases removed from V and 1 base from J, the gap between germline ends came to 6 bases. CDR1 is SGHVS, CDR2 FNYEAQ, per germline. The CDR3 has 14 amino acids. DNA of the CDR3: TGTGCCAGCAGCTTAGCCAGGGGTAACTATGGCTACACCTTC. This translates into CASSLARGNYGYTF. The full variable domain, in which reference TRBV7-6 and TRBJ1-2 provide the parts outside the CDR3, is GAGVSQSPRYKVTKRGQDVALRCDPISGHVSLYWYRQALGQGPEFLTYFNYEAQQDKSGLPNDRFSAERPEGSISTLTIQRTEQRDSAMYRCASSLARGNYGYTFGSGTRLTVV.

In its sample, this clone was seen a few times. The sample contains more than one DNA sequence encoding this CDR3. In DNA form, the CDR3 reads TGTGCCAGCAGCTTACAGGGGAGAGAGACCCAGTACTTC. Its protein product is CASSLQGRETQYF. The J gene is TRBJ2-5, the V gene TRBV7-3; D is perhaps TRBD1 (6 bases). CDR1 and CDR2 from the germline V gene are SGHTA and FQGTGA. The CDR3 loop spans 13 amino acids. The ends were cut back, 2 bases at V and 4 bases at J, with 8 bases in the middle.

V is TRBV5-1 and J is TRBJ2-2; D perhaps matches TRBD1 (5 bases). The CDR3 loop spans 13 amino acids. The germline V gene encodes CDR1 SGHRS and CDR2 YFSETQ. The ends were cut back, 4 bases at V and 3 bases at J, with 7 bases in the middle. CDR3 in amino acids: CASSQQDTGELFF. CDR3 in DNA: TGCGCCAGCAGCCAACAGGACACCGGGGAGCTGTTTTTT.

The chain couples TRBV29-1 to TRBJ1-1; D is undetermined. CDR3 length: 13 amino acids. Germline CDR1 reads SQVTM; CDR2 reads ANQGSEA. Trimming pared 1 base from V and 6 bases from J, leaving 12 bases between. The CDR3 is CSVEVTSEAEAFF. CDR3 DNA sequence: TGCAGCGTTGAAGTAACGAGTGAGGCTGAAGCTTTCTTT.

This chain uses TRBV10-3 with TRBJ2-2; 9 bases line up with TRBD2. The CDR3 runs to 15 residues. With 4 bases clipped from V and 2 bases from J, the junction kept 2 bases outside the gene matches. Germline assignment: CDR1 ENHRY and CDR2 SYGVKD. The DNA for the CDR3 is TGTGCCATCAGTGCTAGCGGGGCCAACACCGGGGAGCTGTTTTTT. This encodes CAISASGANTGELFF.

The rearrangement links TRBV5-4 to TRBJ2-3; 14 nucleotides line up with TRBD2. J gave up 0 bases and V 2 bases, and 2 bases lay outside the gene matches. This CDR3 is built from 17 residues. The germline gives CDR1 SGHNT, CDR2 YYREEE (reference sequence). The CDR3 sequence: CASSFGTSGGSTDTQYF. The CDR3, as DNA: TGTGCCAGCAGCTTTGGGACTAGCGGGGGCAGCACAGATACGCAGTATTTT. Supplemented by reference TRBV5-4 and TRBJ2-3, the full variable domain reads ETGVTQSPTHLIKTRGQQVTLRCSSQSGHNTVSWYQQALGQGPQFIFQYYREEENGRGNFPPRFSGLQFPNYSSELNVNALELDDSALYLCASSFGTSGGSTDTQYFGPGTRLTVL.